This TCR beta chain was captured by sequencing in a study of blood T cell repertoires in COVID-19. Turning to the study itself: Both acute and convalescent COVID-19 samples were obtained from the United States, Italy and Spain. PBMCs, B-cell-depleted T cells, or T cells were the source of the cDNA or gDNA that made up the material.

With 8 bases removed from V and 6 bases from J, the gap between germline ends came to 17 bases. Germline CDR1 reads SEHNR; CDR2 reads FQNEAQ (reference sequence). The CDR3 loop spans 13 amino acids. In the study's own analysis: Amplification from reference gene primers served as the basis for estimated nucleated cell counts. TCRdb's copy holds only in-frame clones and misses some; the assay was immunoSEQ multiplex PCR. The DNA was the basis for D and trimming; V, J and clone size are from that table. The sample holds more than 95,000 clones, under 80% seen once. Specimen: peripheral blood. The receptor comes from a man aged 45-60 years with acute or convalescent COVID-19. J is TRBJ2-7 and V is TRBV7-9; perhaps TRBD1 as D (6 bases). CDR3 bases: TGTGCCAGCCGTGGCCGGACAGATTCCGAGCAGTACTTC. Translating gives CASRGRTDSEQYF.